This passage covers 17 T cell receptor beta chains from one sample sequenced in a study of cytomegalovirus exposure and HLA in healthy donors. PCR primers comprised 60 Vbeta and 13 Jbeta primers. Clones were read by immunoSEQ multiplex PCR, and TCRdb kept only the in-frame ones, dropping some. The sample lists under 200,000 clones; roughly 80% were seen once. The sample was PBMCs. The origin of the receptors is a male donor in good health and CMV-seropositive.

On this clone itself: The identical CDR3 is also encoded by other nucleotide sequences in the sample. V and J are TRBV7-9 and TRBJ1-2, with a tentative D call TRBD1 (6 bases). CDR3 length: 16 residues. Trimming left V 5 bases short and J 0 bases short, with 16 bases between. Germline CDR1 SEHNR, CDR2 FQNEAQ (reference sequence). CDR3 amino acids: CASSRVPGETNYGYTF. In nucleotides, the CDR3 is TGTGCCAGCAGCCGTGTTCCAGGGGAGACTAACTATGGCTACACCTTC.

The chain links TRBV19 to TRBJ2-7; 9 nucleotides align to TRBD2. From germline, CDR1 is LNHDA and CDR2 SQIVND (reference sequence). Trimming at V came to 8 bases and at J to 3 bases, leaving 8 bases not matched to a gene. CDR3 size: 14 residues. CDR3 nucleotides: TGTGCCAGTGGCCATAGCGGGAGTCTCTACGAGCAGTACTTC. Residues: CASGHSGSLYEQYF.

J is TRBJ1-2 and V is TRBV11-2; D is undetermined. Germline values: CDR1 SGHAT, CDR2 FQNNGV. V lost 3 bases and J 8 bases, leaving 13 bases between the germline ends. CDR3 length: 13 residues. CDR3 bases: TGTGCCAGCAGCTTTGGTTGGAGGGAGGGCTACACCTTC. It codes for CASSFGWREGYTF.

This clone was seen only a few times. This sequence joins TRBV6-1 and TRBJ2-1; 8 nucleotides match TRBD1. The CDR3 is 13 amino acids. Germline assignment: CDR1 MNHNS and CDR2 SASEGT. The V and J ends lost 5 bases and 5 bases, in that order; junction bases with no gene match: 2. CDR3 region: CASSSGQDNEQFF. For the CDR3, the DNA is TGTGCCAGCAGTTCGGGACAGGACAATGAGCAGTTCTTC.

The genes are TRBV19 and TRBJ1-5; D not certain. Germline V gene sequence: CDR1 LNHDA, CDR2 SQIVND (reference sequence). The CDR3 is 16 amino acids. V was clipped by 9 bases and J by 3 bases, with 21 bases between them. CDR3 in amino acids: CASSSIWSGSNQPQHF. The CDR3 DNA reads as TGTGCCAGCTCCTCGATTTGGTCGGGATCCAATCAGCCCCAGCATTTT.

V is TRBV21-1 and J is TRBJ2-3; the DNA was not used to check the table's D call, TRBD2. TRBV21-1 is assigned pseudogene status. The CDR3 covers 15 residues. The CDR3 bases are TGTGCCAGCAGCAGGGGGACCGAAATCGGAGGGACGCAGTATTTT. It is translated as CASSRGTEIGGTQYF.

The chain recombines TRBV9 with TRBJ2-3, with TRBD2 matching 7 bases. The CDR3 totals 15 residues. V shed 4 bases, J shed 4 bases, and the junction held 9 bases outside the gene matches. Germline CDR1 reads SGDLS; CDR2 reads YYNGEE. The DNA for the CDR3 is TGTGCCAGCAGCCCAGGACTAGAAGGTTCAGATACGCAGTATTTT. Its protein product is CASSPGLEGSDTQYF.

The rearrangement joins TRBV4-3 to TRBJ2-7, with a tentative D call TRBD1 (6 bases). The CDR3 is 13 residues long. The V end lost 1 base, the J end lost 4 bases, and 8 bases lay between the germline ends. The V gene's germline CDR1 is LGHNA and CDR2 YSLEER. The CDR3 reads CASSQVGGYEQYF. The CDR3 nucleotides read TGCGCCAGCAGCCAAGTAGGGGGTTACGAGCAGTACTTC.

The J gene is TRBJ2-7, the V gene TRBV5-4; 7 nucleotides line up with TRBD2. In germline, CDR1 is SGHNT, CDR2 YYREEE (reference sequence). The ends lost 5 bases at V and 2 bases at J; junction bases unmatched: 7. CDR3 size: 14 residues. CDR3 region: CASRVGGSTYEQYF. The CDR3 DNA reads TGTGCCAGCAGAGTAGGCGGGAGTACCTACGAGCAGTACTTC.

The rearrangement joins TRBV7-9 to TRBJ2-2; 7 nucleotides agree with TRBD1. After removal of 3 bases from V and 7 bases from J, the junction contained 8 bases not matched to a gene. The CDR3 length is 15 residues. Germline V gene data show CDR1 as SEHNR and CDR2 as FQNEAQ (reference sequence). Written as DNA, the CDR3 is TGTGCCAGCAGCTTGGGGGTTGACAGGGTCGGGGAGCTGTTTTTT. It codes for CASSLGVDRVGELFF.

The genes are TRBV2 and TRBJ2-5, with 7 positions matching TRBD2. V trimming: 8 bases; J trimming: 5 bases; junction bases outside the gene matches: 2. Germline CDR1 is SNHLY and CDR2 is FYNNEI. The CDR3 contains 11 residues. DNA of the CDR3: TGTGCCAGCGGGGGGGAGGAGACCCAGTACTTC. Translated: CASGGEETQYF.

The CDR3 DNA reads TGTGCCAGCAGTTTCTCCCAAACAGGGGTGATGGGCTACACCTTC. Its protein product is CASSFSQTGVMGYTF. The V and J genes are TRBV28 and TRBJ1-2; 7 bases agree with TRBD1. The CDR3 is 15 amino acids. Looked up from germline, CDR1 is MDHEN and CDR2 is SYDVKM. Germline trimming cut 3 bases from V and 8 bases from J; bases unmatched to any gene: 12.

V is TRBV9 and J is TRBJ2-3; TRBD2 agrees at 9 bases. Germline CDR1 SGDLS, CDR2 YYNGEE. The length of the CDR3 is 17 residues. Germline trimming cut 4 bases from V and 1 base from J; bases unmatched to any gene: 10. For the CDR3, the DNA is TGTGCCAGCAGCTCCGGGGCTAGCGGGAAAGGCACAGATACGCAGTATTTT. Its translation is CASSSGASGKGTDTQYF.

This clone was seen just once. V gene TRBV10-3 combines with J gene TRBJ2-3; 9 bases line up with TRBD1. Germline V lookup: CDR1 ENHRY, CDR2 SYGVKD. Trimming cost V 7 bases and J 4 bases; bases outside gene matches: 6. The CDR3 length is 14 residues. The DNA of the CDR3 is TGTGCCATCAAACCGGGACAGGGATCAGATACGCAGTATTTT. It specifies CAIKPGQGSDTQYF.

This clone was seen only once. The rearrangement links TRBV5-1 to TRBJ2-2; possibly TRBD1 for D (5 bases). In germline, CDR1 is SGHRS, CDR2 YFSETQ. V lost 3 bases and J lost 1, with 13 bases in between. The CDR3 contains 16 residues. The CDR3 DNA reads TGCGCCAGCAGCTATGGACATGCCCGGAACACCGGGGAGCTGTTTTTT. Encoded protein: CASSYGHARNTGELFF.

The rearrangement joins TRBV15 to TRBJ1-3, with D possibly being TRBD1 (5 bases). The CDR3 totals 15 residues. Germline V gene lookup returns CDR1 LNHNV and CDR2 YYDKDF (reference sequence). Trimming pared 0 bases from V and 4 bases from J, leaving 10 bases between. DNA of the CDR3: TGTGCCACCAGCAGAGACAGGGCTGGGGGAAACACCATATATTTT. Translating gives CATSRDRAGGNTIYF.

V and J are TRBV5-1 and TRBJ1-1; 8 bases match TRBD1. The CDR3 length is 14 residues. Germline V gene data show CDR1 as SGHRS and CDR2 as YFSETQ. Trimming removed 1 base from V and 3 bases from J; junction bases left unmatched: 2. The CDR3 nucleotides read TGCGCCAGCAGCTTGCAGGGGGCTGACACTGAAGCTTTCTTT. Translation gives CASSLQGADTEAFF.